This T cell receptor beta chain was captured by sequencing in a study of long-term antiretroviral therapy in people with HIV. The V gene lost 2 bases and the J gene lost 2 bases, with 15 bases spanning the gap. Germline CDR1 reads GTSNPN; CDR2 reads SVGIG (reference sequence). This CDR3 spans 15 amino acids. At survey level, the immunoSEQ assay was run in its v3.0 version. Data came from immunoSEQ multiplex PCR; TCRdb stores just in-frame clones and leaves some out. Counted here are more than 35,000 clones, 90% to 95% occurring once; the ten biggest clones make up 2.7%. The material was unsorted PBMCs, obtained 3.7 years after starting antiretroviral therapy. The V and J genes are TRBV30 and TRBJ1-2, with D tentatively TRBD1 (6 bases). The sequence was collected from a woman aged 50 to 65 with HIV. CDR3 nucleotide sequence: TGTGCCTGGAGTATTTGGACAGTCAAGAACTATGGCTACACCTTC. Encoded protein: CAWSIWTVKNYGYTF.